This entry lists 27 T cell receptor beta chains sequenced from one sample in a study of OX40 agonist ivuxolimab in advanced cancers. The method was immunoSEQ multiplex PCR; TCRdb's version includes in-frame clones alone and lacks a portion of them. Altogether approximately 89,000 clones are present, around 90% being singletons, with the ten largest covering roughly 2%. The sample consisted of CD4+ or CD8+ T cells sorted from blood, taken in a trial of the OX40 agonist ivuxolimab. Every receptor here comes from an adult with an advanced solid tumor such as melanoma, head and neck, liver or kidney cancer.

The chain combines TRBV29-1 with TRBJ2-3, with a possible D match to TRBD2 (6 bases). CDR1 is SQVTM, CDR2 ANQGSEA, per germline. Trimming left V 3 bases short and J 6 bases short, with 16 bases between. This CDR3 comprises 14 residues. The CDR3 DNA sequence: TGCAGCGTTGAGCCGGGACTCCATTCCGATACGCAGTATTTT. It codes for CSVEPGLHSDTQYF.

The chain is built from TRBV5-1 and TRBJ2-5; D is unclear. V lost 1 base and J 5 bases, leaving 12 bases between the germline ends. The germline V gene has CDR1 SGHRS and CDR2 YFSETQ. This CDR3 has 14 residues. CDR3 sequence reads: CASSLSGSRETQYF. CDR3 sequence (DNA): TGCGCCAGCAGCTTGTCGGGCAGCCGGGAGACCCAGTACTTC. The full variable domain, its missing parts supplied by reference TRBV5-1 and TRBJ2-5, is KAGVTQTPRYLIKTRGQQVTLSCSPISGHRSVSWYQQTPGQGLQFLFEYFSETQRNKGNFPGRFSGRQFSNSRSEMNVSTLELGDSALYLCASSLSGSRETQYFGPGTRLLVL.

This clone was counted a single time. The chain combines TRBV19 with TRBJ1-4, with unresolved D. Germline V CDR1 and CDR2: LNHDA, SQIVND (reference sequence). The CDR3 loop spans 11 amino acids. Trimming removed 1 base at V and 7 bases at J, with 1 base between. CDR3 in amino acids: CASSIAEKLFF. The DNA of the CDR3 is TGTGCCAGTAGTATAGCTGAAAAACTGTTTTTT.

The chain is built from TRBV1 and TRBJ2-3; the listed D gene, TRBD1, was not tested against the DNA. TRBV1 is deemed a pseudogene. CDR3 length: 13 residues. The CDR3 reads CTSPRPGPNTQYF. The DNA for the CDR3 is TGCACCAGCCCACGTCCTGGGCCGAATACGCAGTATTTT.

J is TRBJ2-1 and V is TRBV6-4; 8 bases map to TRBD2. V lost 8 bases, J lost 8 bases, and 20 bases stayed unmatched. Germline loops: CDR1 MRHNA, CDR2 SNTAGT. The CDR3 extends over 17 amino acids. The DNA of the CDR3 is TGTGCCAGCCTTATAACGACTAGCGCTAAAAGGGTCGATGAGCAGTTCTTC. Its translation is CASLITTSAKRVDEQFF.

The V call is TRBV7-3, the J call TRBJ2-1; 7 bases are a match to TRBD2. This CDR3 region has 14 residues. The V gene's germline CDR1 is SGHTA and CDR2 FQGTGA. With V trimmed by 6 bases and J by 0 bases, 2 bases remained unmatched. The CDR3 DNA follows: TGTGCCAGCAGTGGCGGGAGCTCCTACAATGAGCAGTTCTTC. Translated, it gives CASSGGSSYNEQFF.

The chain links TRBV11-2 to TRBJ2-7; D gene ambiguous. The CDR3 is 12 amino acids. Germline loops: CDR1 SGHAT, CDR2 FQNNGV. Trimming cost V 4 bases and J 6 bases, with 10 bases left between them. CDR3 DNA: TGTGCCAGCAGCTCCCTGTGGGGCGAGCAGTACTTC. Amino acids: CASSSLWGEQYF.

This chain links TRBV4-1 with TRBJ2-1; no reliable D call. The V and J ends lost 0 bases and 10 bases respectively, with 16 bases between them. The CDR3 spans 15 residues. Germline values: CDR1 MGHRA, CDR2 YSYEKL. CDR3: CASSQDSSTPREQFF. The CDR3 DNA is TGCGCCAGCAGCCAAGATTCCTCGACTCCGCGGGAGCAGTTCTTC.

V gene TRBV9 combines with J gene TRBJ2-1, with D perhaps matching TRBD1 (5 bases). CDR3 size: 15 residues. With 0 bases removed from V and 0 bases from J, the gap between germline ends came to 7 bases. From germline, CDR1 is SGDLS and CDR2 YYNGEE. The CDR3 here is CASSVGQGSYNEQFF. CDR3 coding DNA: TGTGCCAGCAGCGTAGGGCAGGGCTCCTACAATGAGCAGTTCTTC.

The J gene is TRBJ2-7, the V gene TRBV7-9, with D possibly TRBD1 on 6 matching bases. Germline V gene sequence: CDR1 SEHNR, CDR2 FQNEAQ (reference sequence). The CDR3 spans 12 residues. Trimming took off 4 bases at V and 7 bases at J, with 11 bases between the two ends. CDR3 amino acids: CASSSYRVEQYF. In DNA, the CDR3 is TGTGCCAGCAGCTCCTACAGGGTAGAGCAGTACTTC. Supplemented by reference TRBV7-9 and TRBJ2-7, the full variable domain reads DTGVSQNPRHKITKRGQNVTFRCDPISEHNRLYWYRQTLGQGPEFLTYFQNEAQLEKSRLLSDRFSAERPKGSFSTLEIQRTEQGDSAMYLCASSSYRVEQYFGPGTRLTVT.

This chain uses TRBV2 with TRBJ1-5; D may be TRBD1 (5 bases). Trimming took off 5 bases at V and 4 bases at J, with 12 bases between the two ends. Germline loops: CDR1 SNHLY, CDR2 FYNNEI. This CDR3 is built from 14 residues. DNA for the CDR3: TGTGCCAGCAGTCGGGGCGGAACGAATCAGCCCCAGCATTTT. It yields the protein CASSRGGTNQPQHF.

The CDR3, as DNA: TGTGCCAGCAGCTTAGTAGGGACAGGCGGCGAGCAGTACTTC. Translating it yields CASSLVGTGGEQYF. The chain couples TRBV7-9 to TRBJ2-7; TRBD1 aligns across 8 bases. Germline V gene sequence: CDR1 SEHNR, CDR2 FQNEAQ (reference sequence). V dropped 1 base and J dropped 6; count of bases not matched to a gene: 5. The CDR3 contains 14 residues.

The V gene is TRBV6-6, the J gene TRBJ1-5; TRBD1 matches at 7 bases. Germline trimming cut 6 bases from V and 7 bases from J; bases unmatched to any gene: 9. The CDR3 has 14 residues. CDR1 and CDR2 from the germline V gene are MNHNY and SVGAGI (reference sequence). CDR3 sequence: CASRADRDRQPQHF. DNA of the CDR3: TGTGCCAGCAGGGCAGACAGGGATCGACAGCCCCAGCATTTT.

This clone has just one count. The chain links TRBV5-1 to TRBJ2-6; 7 nucleotides match TRBD1. This CDR3 has 15 amino acids. V shed 8 bases, J shed 3 bases, and the junction held 8 bases outside the gene matches. Per the germline V gene, CDR1 is SGHRS and CDR2 is YFSETQ. This CDR3 is CASRQGSGGANVLTF. In DNA, the CDR3 is TGCGCCAGTAGACAGGGCTCTGGTGGGGCCAACGTCCTGACTTTC.

The DNA for the CDR3 is TGTGCCAGCAAGGGGTCCAGCGGGAGTTCCTACGAGCAGTACTTC. This codes for CASKGSSGSSYEQYF. The gene calls are TRBV28 and TRBJ2-7; TRBD2 agrees at 8 bases. V shed 7 bases and J 1 base; nucleotides not matched to a gene: 9. The CDR3 is 15 residues long. CDR1 MDHEN and CDR2 SYDVKM come from the germline V gene.

The chain carries TRBV29-1 and TRBJ1-1, with D unresolved. Germline V gene sequence: CDR1 SQVTM, CDR2 ANQGSEA. With 0 bases removed from V and 6 bases from J, the gap between germline ends came to 5 bases. The CDR3 is made up of 11 amino acids. The CDR3 region is CSVEDLAEAFF. The CDR3 nucleotides are TGCAGCGTTGAAGATCTGGCTGAAGCTTTCTTT.

The chain joins TRBV28 to TRBJ2-1; 7 positions agree with TRBD2. This CDR3 has 15 residues. From germline, CDR1 is MDHEN and CDR2 SYDVKM. V was clipped by 6 bases and J by 2 bases; unmatched bases: 7. The CDR3 loop reads CASSPGAGAYNEQFF. The CDR3 DNA is TGTGCCAGCAGCCCGGGTGCGGGAGCCTACAATGAGCAGTTCTTC.

V gene TRBV5-1 combines with J gene TRBJ2-3; 7 nucleotides align to TRBD2. In germline, CDR1 is SGHRS, CDR2 YFSETQ. Unmatched junction bases numbered 6, after V lost 0 bases and J lost 8 bases. This CDR3 region has 14 residues. The CDR3 here is CASSLDSGGGTQYF. Here the CDR3 DNA reads TGCGCCAGCAGCTTGGATTCCGGCGGGGGTACGCAGTATTTT.

This clone was found once. The chain carries TRBV6-5 and TRBJ1-1; D perhaps matches TRBD1 (6 bases). Germline assignment: CDR1 MNHEY and CDR2 SVGAGI. There are 15 residues in the CDR3. The V and J ends lost 2 bases and 4 bases respectively, with 14 bases between them. The chain's CDR3 is CASSYREGGATEAFF. In DNA form, the CDR3 reads TGTGCCAGCAGTTACAGGGAAGGGGGGGCCACTGAAGCTTTCTTT.

The chain has TRBV19 and TRBJ2-6; tentative D call: TRBD2 (7 bases). Per germline, CDR1 LNHDA and CDR2 SQIVND (reference sequence). This CDR3 is built from 14 residues. The V end was cut by 8 bases, the J end by 2 bases, with 10 bases between. The CDR3 is CASVGGPGANVLTF. The CDR3 DNA follows: TGTGCCAGTGTGGGGGGGCCTGGGGCCAACGTCCTGACTTTC.

CDR3 loop: CSVRDSTTGELFF. CDR3 in DNA: TGCAGCGTTAGGGACTCTACCACCGGGGAGCTGTTTTTT. The chain recombines TRBV29-1 with TRBJ2-2, with D perhaps matching TRBD2 (6 bases). CDR3 length: 13 amino acids. V shed 5 bases and J shed 4 bases, with 11 bases lying between them. The germline V gene has CDR1 SQVTM and CDR2 ANQGSEA.

A single count supports this clone. J is TRBJ1-2 and V is TRBV2, with D hard to call. Germline lookup yields CDR1 SNHLY and CDR2 FYNNEI. Trimming took 3 bases from V and 5 from J, leaving 13 bases between them. The CDR3 has 14 residues. CDR3 residues: CASSDWVTSYGYTF. The DNA for the CDR3 is TGTGCCAGCAGTGATTGGGTGACATCGTATGGCTACACCTTC.

On this clone itself: Other DNA sequences in the same sample also yield this CDR3. The V call is TRBV4-2, the J call TRBJ2-1; TRBD2 matches at 15 bases. There are 19 residues in the CDR3. The germline V gene encodes CDR1 LGHNA and CDR2 YNFKEQ. The V gene end was trimmed by 3 bases and the J gene end by 1 base; junction bases not matched to a gene: 7. In DNA form, the CDR3 reads TGTGCCAGCAGCCATGGACTAGCGGGAGGGCCTGGGTCCTACAATGAGCAGTTCTTC. Translation gives CASSHGLAGGPGSYNEQFF.

V and J are TRBV5-5 and TRBJ1-4, with TRBD1 identical over 7 bases. CDR1 is SGHKS and CDR2 is YYEKEE in the germline V gene (reference sequence). V shed 0 bases and J 4 bases; nucleotides not matched to a gene: 3. The CDR3 length is 15 residues. DNA of the CDR3: TGTGCCAGCAGCTTGGCCGCAGGGGGTAATGAAAAACTGTTTTTT. Its translation is CASSLAAGGNEKLFF.

This chain uses TRBV18 with TRBJ1-1; D uncertain. V was clipped by 0 bases and J by 1 base, with 3 bases between them. The CDR3 runs to 13 residues. The germline gives CDR1 KGHSH, CDR2 LQKENI. This chain's CDR3 is CASSPPPNTEAFF. The CDR3 DNA sequence: TGTGCCAGCTCACCACCGCCGAACACTGAAGCTTTCTTT.

The chain recombines TRBV28 with TRBJ1-1; D is unclear. The CDR3 is 12 residues long. Germline V gene data show CDR1 as MDHEN and CDR2 as SYDVKM. The V gene lost 3 bases and the J gene lost 8 bases, with 10 bases spanning the gap. CDR3 in amino acids: CASSLVSGEAFF. CDR3 DNA sequence: TGTGCCAGCAGTTTGGTGAGCGGAGAAGCTTTCTTT.

The chain combines TRBV18 with TRBJ1-3, with 8 positions matching TRBD1. J gave up 0 bases and V 6 bases, and 1 base lay outside the gene matches. This CDR3 spans 14 amino acids. Germline V gene lookup returns CDR1 KGHSH and CDR2 LQKENI. The CDR3 nucleotides read TGTGCCAGCTCGGGACAGGACTCTGGAAACACCATATATTTT. Its translation: CASSGQDSGNTIYF.